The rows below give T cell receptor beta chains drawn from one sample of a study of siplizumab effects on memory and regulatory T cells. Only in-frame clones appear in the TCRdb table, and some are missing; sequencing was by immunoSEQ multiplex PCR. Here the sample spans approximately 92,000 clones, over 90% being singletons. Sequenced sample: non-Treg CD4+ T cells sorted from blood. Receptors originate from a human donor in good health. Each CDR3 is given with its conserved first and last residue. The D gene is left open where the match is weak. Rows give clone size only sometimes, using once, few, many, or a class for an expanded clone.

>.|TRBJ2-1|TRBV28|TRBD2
CASSLRGLDEQFF
TGTGCCAGCAGTTTGCGGGGGTTGGATGAGCAGTTCTTC
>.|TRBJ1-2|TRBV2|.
CATTRIPAYGYTF
TGTGCCACCACACGGATTCCGGCCTATGGCTACACCTTC
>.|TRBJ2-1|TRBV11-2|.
CASSLLTSQFNEQFF
TGTGCCAGCAGCTTACTAACTAGCCAATTCAATGAGCAGTTCTTC
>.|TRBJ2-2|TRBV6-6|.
CASSYQAPGELFF
TGTGCCAGCAGTTACCAAGCGCCCGGGGAGCTGTTTTTT
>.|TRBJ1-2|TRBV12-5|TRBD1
CASGLGGRTGEGYTF
TGTGCTAGTGGTTTGGGAGGGAGGACAGGGGAAGGCTACACCTTC
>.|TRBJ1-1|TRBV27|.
CASSLTGRGAEAFF
TGTGCCAGCAGCCTTACAGGGAGAGGAGCTGAAGCTTTCTTT
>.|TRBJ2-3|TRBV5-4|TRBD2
CASSFLAGGTDTQYF
TGTGCCAGCAGCTTTCTAGCGGGAGGCACAGATACGCAGTATTTT
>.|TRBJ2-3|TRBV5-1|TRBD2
CASSLGLAGWTDTQYF
TGCGCCAGCAGCTTGGGACTAGCGGGATGGACAGATACGCAGTATTTT
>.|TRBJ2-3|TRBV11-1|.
CASSFIDTQYF
TGTGCCAGCAGCTTTATAGATACGCAGTATTTT
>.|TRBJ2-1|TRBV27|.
CASSPRLLPLLTYNEQFF
TGTGCCAGCAGTCCGCGCCTCCTTCCGCTCTTGACCTACAATGAGCAGTTCTTC
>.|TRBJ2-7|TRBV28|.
CASSPVLDSSHEQYF
TGTGCCAGCAGTCCGGTCCTGGACAGTTCCCACGAGCAGTACTTC
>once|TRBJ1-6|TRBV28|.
CASSLYSLQKNNSPLHF
TGTGCCAGCAGTTTATACTCGCTACAGAAGAATAATTCACCCCTCCACTTT
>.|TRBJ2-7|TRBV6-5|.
CASRAGPRLYEQYF
TGTGCCAGTCGGGCAGGACCCCGTTTGTACGAGCAGTACTTC
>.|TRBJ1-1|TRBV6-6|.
CASKRKGFGAFF
TGTGCCAGCAAAAGAAAGGGGTTTGGGGCTTTCTTT
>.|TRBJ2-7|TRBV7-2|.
CASSLDSRGGEQYF
TGTGCCAGCAGCTTAGATTCTAGAGGGGGCGAGCAGTACTTC
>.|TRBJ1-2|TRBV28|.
CASSLSILAYGYTF
TGTGCCAGCAGTTTAAGTATTCTCGCTTATGGCTACACCTTC
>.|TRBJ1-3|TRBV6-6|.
CASSYSSITGNTIYF
TGTGCCAGCAGTTACTCTAGCATTACTGGAAACACCATATATTTT
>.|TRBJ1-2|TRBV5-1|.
CASSLDRGSYTF
TGCGCCAGCAGCTTGGATAGGGGAAGCTACACCTTC
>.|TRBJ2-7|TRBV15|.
CATSRDARNRRNSEQYF
TGTGCCACCAGCAGAGATGCCAGAAACAGGCGTAACTCCGAGCAGTACTTC
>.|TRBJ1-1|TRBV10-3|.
CAIKGTGGTEAFF
TGTGCCATCAAGGGTACCGGGGGCACTGAAGCTTTCTTT
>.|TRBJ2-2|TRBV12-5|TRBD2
CASGGPSGINTGELFF
TGTGCTAGTGGTGGGCCTAGCGGGATTAACACCGGGGAGCTGTTTTTT
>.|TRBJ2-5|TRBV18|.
CASSPQDGETQYF
TGTGCCAGCTCACCACAGGACGGAGAGACCCAGTACTTC
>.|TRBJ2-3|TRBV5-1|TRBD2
CASSPPTGTNTDTQYF
TGCGCCAGCAGCCCACCCACCGGGACTAACACAGATACGCAGTATTTT
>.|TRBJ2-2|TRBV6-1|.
CASSEVLSVRPGELFF
TGTGCCAGCAGTGAAGTGCTGTCAGTCCGGCCCGGGGAGCTGTTTTTT
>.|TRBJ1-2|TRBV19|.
CARSPPAEGVDGYTF
TGTGCCAGATCGCCCCCCGCAGAGGGGGTAGATGGCTACACCTTC
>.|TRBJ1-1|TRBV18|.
CASSRTGGNTEAFF
TGTGCCAGCTCTCGAACCGGTGGGAACACTGAAGCTTTCTTT
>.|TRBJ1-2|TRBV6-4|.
CASSESAGFNYGYTF
TGTGCCAGCAGTGAGTCGGCAGGGTTTAACTATGGCTACACCTTC
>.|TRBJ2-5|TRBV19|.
CASSADGGAMVKTQYF
TGTGCCAGTAGTGCAGACGGGGGCGCGATGGTAAAGACCCAGTACTTC
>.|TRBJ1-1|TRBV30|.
CAWIPFREAANTEAFF
TGTGCCTGGATACCGTTCAGGGAGGCGGCGAACACTGAAGCTTTCTTT
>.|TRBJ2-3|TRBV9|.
CASSPRRDSLTDTQYF
TGTGCCAGCAGCCCCCGCCGGGACTCTCTCACAGATACGCAGTATTTT
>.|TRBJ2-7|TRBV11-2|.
CASSPGDGQYF
TGTGCCAGCAGCCCCGGTGACGGGCAGTACTTC
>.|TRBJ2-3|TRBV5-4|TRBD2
CASSLLGGTGGLAQYF
TGTGCCAGCAGCTTGCTGGGGGGGACCGGCGGGCTAGCGCAGTATTTT
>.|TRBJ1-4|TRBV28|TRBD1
CASRTGQGEKLFF
TGTGCCAGCAGGACCGGACAGGGTGAAAAACTGTTTTTT
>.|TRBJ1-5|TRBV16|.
CASSQQSSQPQHF
TGTGCCAGCAGCCAACAATCGTCTCAGCCCCAGCATTTT
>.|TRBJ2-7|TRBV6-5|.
CASSSEEREYEQYF
TGTGCCAGCAGTTCCGAGGAAAGGGAATACGAGCAGTACTTC
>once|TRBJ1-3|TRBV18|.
CASSPSSGNTIYF
TGTGCCAGCTCACCATCCTCTGGAAACACCATATATTTT
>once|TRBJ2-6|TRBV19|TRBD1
CASSRQGLSGANVLTF
TGTGCCAGTAGCCGACAGGGTCTATCTGGGGCCAACGTCCTGACTTTC
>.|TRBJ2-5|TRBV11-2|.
CASSLGRGRSVETQYF
TGTGCCAGCAGCTTAGGGCGGGGTCGGAGTGTAGAGACCCAGTACTTC
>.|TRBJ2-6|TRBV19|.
CASSRRGTDISGANVLTF
TGTGCCAGTAGTCGACGGGGGACTGACATCTCTGGGGCCAACGTCCTGACTTTC
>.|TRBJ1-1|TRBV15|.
CATSAKNGLTAFF
TGTGCCACCAGCGCAAAAAATGGACTCACGGCTTTCTTT
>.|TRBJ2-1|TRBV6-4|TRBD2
CASRRTSGSVNEQFF
TGTGCCAGCAGAAGGACTAGCGGGAGTGTCAATGAGCAGTTCTTC
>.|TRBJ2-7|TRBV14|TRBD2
CASSQLTSGYYEQYF
TGTGCCAGCAGCCAACTGACTAGCGGATATTACGAGCAGTACTTC
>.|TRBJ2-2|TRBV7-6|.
CASGPTSTPGELFF
TGTGCCAGCGGACCAACGAGTACCCCCGGGGAGCTGTTTTTT
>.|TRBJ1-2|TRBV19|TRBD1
CASNDPLTRDRGLSGYGYTF
TGTGCCAGTAACGATCCCCTTACCCGGGACAGGGGTCTTTCGGGCTATGGCTACACCTTC
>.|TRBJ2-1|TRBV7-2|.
CASSSGLSQFF
TGTGCCAGCAGCAGCGGACTATCGCAGTTCTTC
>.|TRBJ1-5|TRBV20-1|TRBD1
CSTQGQPQHF
TGCAGTACACAGGGGCAGCCCCAGCATTTT